This paragraph covers one T cell receptor beta chain sequence. The antigen is undetermined. CDR1 is LNHDA, CDR2 SQIVND, per germline (reference sequence). The CDR3 runs 14 residues. With V trimmed by 7 bases and J by 6 bases, 8 bases remained unmatched. The assay was immunoSEQ multiplex PCR, and TCRdb's table has in-frame clones only and misses some. This sample has about 25,000 clones, with less than 85% found just once. The data stem from a study of somatic mutations in cytotoxic T cells in rheumatoid arthritis. Across the whole study: T-cell populations stained with V beta antibodies were in some cases flow-sorted at nearly 100% purity, including V beta1+ cells that were sequenced for TCRB. The study's findings and limits: The authors did not know the antigen targets of the expanded CD8+ clones. Patients with rheumatoid arthritis showed a slight underrepresentation of TRBV07, a finding that was never subjected to any adjustment for multiple comparisons.

The rearrangement links TRBV19 to TRBJ1-2; TRBD1 aligns across 10 bases. The sample was CD8+ T cells sorted from blood. The receptor's source is a woman under 30 in good health. The CDR3 protein is CASTASGTGDGYTF. The CDR3 bases are TGTGCCAGTACCGCTTCCGGGACAGGGGATGGCTACACCTTC.